This is a list of T cell receptor beta chains from one sample in a study of blood T cell repertoires in COVID-19. Some clones are missing from TCRdb's copy, which holds only in-frame ones; the method was immunoSEQ multiplex PCR. The data hold fewer than 110,000 clones, with approximately 88% observed a single time. Sequencing used peripheral blood. Every receptor here comes from a man aged 50-60 years with active or convalescent COVID-19. Each CDR3 is given with its conserved first and last residue. Each record gives: clone size, V gene, CDR3 protein. Size tells how often a clone was seen (once, few, many) or the class of an expanded clone, and some rows leave it out.

clone size: -
V gene: TRBV9
CDR3 protein: CASSVGGAGRPFQETQYF

clone size: -
V gene: TRBV5-4
CDR3 protein: CASSPGTSAPSQYF

clone size: -
V gene: TRBV19
CDR3 protein: CASSIERTALTF

clone size: -
V gene: TRBV6-5
CDR3 protein: CASRGYGGNYGYTF

clone size: few
V gene: TRBV4-1
CDR3 protein: CASSQPVDSPTLHF

clone size: -
V gene: TRBV7-9
CDR3 protein: CASSLDRAGEQYF

clone size: -
V gene: TRBV28
CDR3 protein: CASSSRGGNYGYTF

clone size: -
V gene: TRBV18
CDR3 protein: CASSPGLINYGTAYEQYF

clone size: -
V gene: TRBV30
CDR3 protein: CAWSAYRGRGDTEAFF

clone size: -
V gene: TRBV9
CDR3 protein: CASSPGTGGYLNTEAFF

clone size: -
V gene: TRBV29-1
CDR3 protein: CSVRLAGRETQYF

clone size: many
V gene: TRBV6-6
CDR3 protein: CASSLTNSYNSPLHF

clone size: -
V gene: TRBV18
CDR3 protein: CASSPRQVTSTDTQYF

clone size: -
V gene: TRBV5-6
CDR3 protein: CASSQITPPNTEAFF

clone size: -
V gene: TRBV7-9
CDR3 protein: CASSLNGQGYNEQFF

clone size: -
V gene: TRBV5-4
CDR3 protein: CASSLGGELTNEKLFF

clone size: once
V gene: TRBV7-9
CDR3 protein: CASSLDLGWETQPQHF

clone size: -
V gene: TRBV10-1
CDR3 protein: CASTSTGSGELFF

clone size: -
V gene: TRBV10-1
CDR3 protein: CASSEAGNTEAFF

clone size: few
V gene: TRBV7-9
CDR3 protein: CASSLDTAPGHYEQYF

clone size: -
V gene: TRBV5-1
CDR3 protein: CASSLAGGSKDTQYF

clone size: once
V gene: TRBV15
CDR3 protein: CATSRDLGREDTEAFF

clone size: -
V gene: TRBV7-2
CDR3 protein: CASSLGGRLEQYF

clone size: -
V gene: TRBV28
CDR3 protein: CASSFRGGVAYEQYF

clone size: -
V gene: TRBV7-2
CDR3 protein: CASSPRTGSNEKLFF

clone size: once
V gene: TRBV5-6
CDR3 protein: CASSPVGRGSYEQYF

clone size: -
V gene: TRBV2
CDR3 protein: CASRLSSGSSYEQYF

clone size: -
V gene: TRBV5-4
CDR3 protein: CASSVRDRAFGVQYF

clone size: -
V gene: TRBV10-2
CDR3 protein: CASSHRDSSYEQYF

clone size: -
V gene: TRBV5-5
CDR3 protein: CASSLGGVGNTIYF

clone size: -
V gene: TRBV11-2
CDR3 protein: CASSGLRGGQFGNTEAFF

clone size: -
V gene: TRBV11-3
CDR3 protein: CASSEDRNNEQFF

clone size: -
V gene: TRBV19
CDR3 protein: CASRITSAGEQFF

clone size: -
V gene: TRBV10-1
CDR3 protein: CASSESGREAEAFF

clone size: -
V gene: TRBV2
CDR3 protein: CASSEDRGWNEKLFF

clone size: -
V gene: TRBV28
CDR3 protein: CASSAYPGYRTDTQYF

clone size: -
V gene: TRBV3-1/TRBV3-2
CDR3 protein: CASSLGGGLSDTQYF

clone size: -
V gene: TRBV5-6
CDR3 protein: CASSHITSGVLGEQFF

clone size: once
V gene: TRBV18
CDR3 protein: CASSQGTGVYEQYF

clone size: -
V gene: TRBV7-9
CDR3 protein: CASSWQGSGELFF

clone size: -
V gene: TRBV6-2/TRBV6-3
CDR3 protein: CASSYRQNRDQPQHF

clone size: -
V gene: TRBV5-1
CDR3 protein: CASSLVGGLVRSPLHF

clone size: -
V gene: TRBV19
CDR3 protein: CASSPTSGLNEQYF

clone size: -
V gene: TRBV6-5
CDR3 protein: CASSSPGVGDYEQYF

clone size: -
V gene: TRBV28
CDR3 protein: CASNLPQGSIVNTEAFF

clone size: -
V gene: TRBV19
CDR3 protein: CASSIISGSIYEQYF

clone size: -
V gene: TRBV7-2
CDR3 protein: CASSPRLAGGDEQYF

clone size: -
V gene: TRBV25-1
CDR3 protein: CASSEYGTHTEAFF

clone size: -
V gene: TRBV7-2
CDR3 protein: CASSIQGTSTDTQYF

clone size: -
V gene: TRBV28
CDR3 protein: CASSATGFFSTDTQYF

clone size: -
V gene: TRBV3-1/TRBV3-2
CDR3 protein: CASSLVVGTGPYEQYF

clone size: -
V gene: TRBV28
CDR3 protein: CASSSGGAKNIQYF

clone size: -
V gene: TRBV28
CDR3 protein: CASSLPYTEAFF

clone size: once
V gene: TRBV3-1/TRBV3-2
CDR3 protein: CASSQDGDRFFYEQYF